Presented here are 23 T cell receptor beta chains from one specimen sequenced in a study of blood T cell repertoires in COVID-19 (dated by TCRdb to about 2020). The library was built by means of the immunoSEQ multiplex PCR assay. Sourced from immuneACCESS, this table was stored by TCRdb with only in-frame sequences that have V and J called. A share of the clones is absent; for the studies checked, an unresolved V gene accounts for under half, and the remainder has no known explanation. The sample has tens of thousands of clones on record, 70% to 90% of them singletons. Roughly 18% of the sample belongs to the ten largest clones. Material for sequencing was peripheral blood. Receptors were obtained from a woman aged 55-70 years with acute or convalescent COVID-19.

This chain uses TRBV7-9 with TRBJ2-7; TRBD1 agrees at 7 bases. This CDR3 is built from 14 residues. CDR1 SEHNR and CDR2 FQNEAQ come from the germline V gene (reference sequence). V lost 5 bases to trimming and J lost 6 bases; unmatched junction nucleotides: 10. CDR3 amino acids: CASSPILPGGEQYF. CDR3 DNA: TGTGCCAGCAGCCCCATTCTTCCAGGGGGCGAGCAGTACTTC.

V and J are TRBV9 and TRBJ2-5; 8 bases align to TRBD1. Trimming removed 0 bases from V and 5 bases from J; junction bases left unmatched: 12. Germline V gene lookup returns CDR1 SGDLS and CDR2 YYNGEE. CDR3 length equals 17 residues. The CDR3 is CASSVGGAGGAPETQYF. The CDR3 nucleotides are TGTGCCAGCAGCGTAGGAGGGGCAGGGGGCGCCCCGGAGACCCAGTACTTC.

The chain links TRBV6-6 to TRBJ1-1, with D perhaps TRBD1 (5 bases). Looked up from germline, CDR1 is MNHNY and CDR2 is SVGAGI (reference sequence). V was pared by 5 bases and J by 1 base, with 20 bases between. The CDR3 length is 17 residues. The CDR3 DNA is TGTGCCAGCAGTCCCCACACGATACAGGTTGGGAACACTGAAGCTTTCTTT. This translates into CASSPHTIQVGNTEAFF.

The chain uses TRBV6-5 and TRBJ2-1; 7 bases align to TRBD2. V shed 0 bases, J shed 15 bases, and the junction held 8 bases outside the gene matches. The germline gives CDR1 MNHEY, CDR2 SVGAGI. The CDR3 runs 13 residues. The CDR3 DNA reads TGTGCCAGCAGTTACTCGGGGGGGGGAGTCGCGTTCTTC. Amino acids: CASSYSGGGVAFF.

The chain joins TRBV5-1 to TRBJ1-5, with 7 bases aligning to TRBD1. CDR3 length: 15 amino acids. With V trimmed by 0 bases and J by 5 bases, 5 bases remained unmatched. The V gene's germline CDR1 is SGHRS and CDR2 YFSETQ. The CDR3 DNA sequence: TGCGCCAGCAGCTTGGATTCCGGGACAGATCAGCCCCAGCATTTT. This encodes CASSLDSGTDQPQHF. The full variable domain, completed using reference TRBV5-1 and TRBJ1-5, is KAGVTQTPRYLIKTRGQQVTLSCSPISGHRSVSWYQQTPGQGLQFLFEYFSETQRNKGNFPGRFSGRQFSNSRSEMNVSTLELGDSALYLCASSLDSGTDQPQHFGDGTRLSIL.

The chain uses TRBV7-2 and TRBJ2-3; 8 bases match TRBD2. Unmatched junction bases numbered 9, after V lost 5 bases and J lost 2 bases. The CDR3 extends over 16 amino acids. The V gene's germline CDR1 is SGHTA and CDR2 FQGNSA. CDR3 sequence reads: CASSPLAGTVTDTQYF. CDR3 coding DNA: TGTGCCAGCAGCCCATTAGCGGGGACTGTCACAGATACGCAGTATTTT.

A few counts support this clone. The chain has TRBV10-3 and TRBJ1-5; 8 nucleotides match TRBD1. There are 15 residues in the CDR3. V gave up 6 bases and J gave up 1 base; unmatched junction bases: 5. Germline V CDR1 and CDR2: ENHRY, SYGVKD. The CDR3, as DNA: TGTGCCATCAGCCCGACAGGGGAAAGCAATCAGCCCCAGCATTTT. It is translated as CAISPTGESNQPQHF.

This clone was counted between two and nine times. The rearrangement joins TRBV6-5 to TRBJ2-7; 9 nucleotides agree with TRBD1. V lost 4 bases and J lost 7; bases outside the gene matches: 8. The CDR3 is made up of 14 amino acids. Germline CDR1 and CDR2: MNHEY and SVGAGI. As DNA, the CDR3 is TGTGCCAGCAGTTCCTACAGGGGGCCAGGGGAGCAGTACTTC. Its protein product is CASSSYRGPGEQYF.

The chain is built from TRBV27 and TRBJ2-5; no clear D gene. Germline lookup yields CDR1 MNHEY and CDR2 SMNVEV (reference sequence). V gave up 3 bases and J gave up 2 bases, with 7 bases separating them. The CDR3 consists of 13 residues. The CDR3 region has the DNA TGTGCCAGCAGTTTGTTCAGTCAAGAGACCCAGTACTTC. Its translation is CASSLFSQETQYF.

Only one count was recorded for this clone. The chain joins TRBV11-2 to TRBJ1-2; tentatively, D is TRBD1 (5 bases). This CDR3 is 15 amino acids long. Germline V lookup: CDR1 SGHAT, CDR2 FQNNGV. The V end lost 3 bases, the J end lost 4 bases, and 15 bases lay between the germline ends. The CDR3 protein is CASSFGGVRTYGYTF. The CDR3 DNA reads TGTGCCAGCAGCTTCGGAGGGGTCAGAACCTATGGCTACACCTTC.

This chain joins TRBV24-1 and TRBJ1-2; 8 bases agree with TRBD1. Trimming took 3 bases from V and 6 from J; bases not matched to a gene: 11. CDR3 length: 16 amino acids. From germline, CDR1 is KGHDR and CDR2 SFDVKD. Written as DNA, the CDR3 is TGTGCCACCAGTGATCCTGGGACAGGTACAGGCGATGGCTACACCTTC. Its translation is CATSDPGTGTGDGYTF.

This clone was detected once. Germline is not matched at one junction end, which may reflect a read error. The chain has TRBV7-7 and TRBJ2-5; TRBD1 matches 7 bases. The CDR3 covers 14 residues. Germline CDR1 SSHAT, CDR2 FNYEAQ (reference sequence). This chain's CDR3 is CASSATGVQETQYF. The CDR3 DNA is TGTGCTAGCAGCGCAACAGGGGTCCAAGAGACCCAGTACTTC.

The chain recombines TRBV5-4 with TRBJ2-1; D possibly corresponds to TRBD2 (5 bases). The CDR3 is 13 residues long. Per the germline V gene, CDR1 is SGHNT and CDR2 is YYREEE (reference sequence). Trimming left V 4 bases short and J 0 bases short, with 5 bases between. The CDR3 region has the DNA TGTGCCAGCAGCGGGAGCTCCTACAATGAGCAGTTCTTC. Translation: CASSGSSYNEQFF.

The gene calls are TRBV10-3 and TRBJ1-2, with a tentative D call TRBD1 (6 bases). Germline CDR1 ENHRY, CDR2 SYGVKD. The CDR3 runs 14 residues. Deletions cut 2 bases from V and 4 bases from J, with 11 bases between. The CDR3 DNA is TGTGCCATCAGTGAGCGGGACACCGGCTATGGCTACACCTTC. It encodes CAISERDTGYGYTF.

J is TRBJ1-4 and V is TRBV5-1, with 7 bases lining up with TRBD1. The V gene's germline CDR1 is SGHRS and CDR2 YFSETQ. With V trimmed by 1 base and J by 5 bases, 8 bases remained unmatched. The CDR3 spans 16 residues. The CDR3 bases are TGCGCCAGCAGCTTGCAGTCGGGGGACAGAAATGAAAAACTGTTTTTT. Its protein product is CASSLQSGDRNEKLFF.

This sequence joins TRBV11-3 and TRBJ2-2, with D possibly matching TRBD1 (6 bases). With 5 bases removed from V and 0 bases from J, the gap between germline ends came to 10 bases. This CDR3 is 15 amino acids long. Germline V gene lookup returns CDR1 SGHNT and CDR2 YENEEA. The CDR3 is CASSMDSSNTGELFF. CDR3 nucleotides: TGTGCCAGCAGCATGGACAGTTCGAACACCGGGGAGCTGTTTTTT.

The V call is TRBV7-9, the J call TRBJ2-2; 10 nucleotides agree with TRBD1. Germline CDR1 reads SEHNR; CDR2 reads FQNEAQ (reference sequence). This CDR3 contains 14 residues. J gave up 4 bases and V 5 bases, and 1 base lay outside the gene matches. The DNA for the CDR3 is TGTGCCAGCAGCGGGACAGGGGCCACCGGGGAGCTGTTTTTT. Amino acids: CASSGTGATGELFF.

This chain joins TRBV13 and TRBJ2-1; possible D gene TRBD2, 6 bases. In germline, CDR1 is PRHDT, CDR2 FYEKMQ (reference sequence). V was clipped by 5 bases and J by 1 base, with 15 bases between them. CDR3 length: 16 amino acids. CDR3 coding DNA: TGTGCCAGCAGCCCCCGGGGCGGAGGGTCCTACAATGAGCAGTTCTTC. It translates to CASSPRGGGSYNEQFF.

The DNA for the CDR3 is TGTGCCAGCAGCAACAGGCTCTCTGGGGCCAACGTCCTGACTTTC. This sequence encodes CASSNRLSGANVLTF. The V gene is TRBV7-2, the J gene TRBJ2-6; a possible D gene is TRBD1 (5 bases). V was clipped by 5 bases and J by 0 bases, with 8 bases between them. Per germline, CDR1 SGHTA and CDR2 FQGNSA. This CDR3 has 15 amino acids. Looking up the rest from reference TRBV7-2 and TRBJ2-6 gives the full variable domain: GAGVSQSPSNKVTEKGKDVELRCDPISGHTALYWYRQSLGQGLEFLIYFQGNSAPDKSGLPSDRFSAERTGGSVSTLTIQRTQQEDSAVYLCASSNRLSGANVLTFGAGSRLTVL.

The V gene is TRBV9, the J gene TRBJ2-3, with 10 bases fitting TRBD1. This CDR3 is built from 15 residues. V shed 0 bases and J 6 bases; nucleotides not matched to a gene: 4. CDR1 is SGDLS and CDR2 is YYNGEE in the germline V gene. For the CDR3, the DNA is TGTGCCAGCAGCGTAGGGGGGACAGGGGTCGATACGCAGTATTTT. Translation: CASSVGGTGVDTQYF.

The rearrangement uses TRBV10-1 and TRBJ1-5; the match to TRBD1 covers 7 bases. In germline, CDR1 is WNHNN, CDR2 SYGVQD (reference sequence). There are 14 residues in the CDR3. J was trimmed by 5 bases and V by 6 bases; bases with no gene match: 7. CDR3 nucleotides: TGCGCCAGCAGCCCGGGACAGATTCATCAGCCCCAGCATTTT. Translated, it gives CASSPGQIHQPQHF.

This rearrangement joins TRBV10-3 to TRBJ2-1; 9 nucleotides align to TRBD2. The CDR3 runs 14 residues. Germline CDR1 is ENHRY and CDR2 is SYGVKD. J gave up 5 bases and V 6 bases, and 5 bases lay outside the gene matches. The CDR3 here is CAISPGTSNNEQFF. CDR3 nucleotide sequence: TGTGCCATCAGCCCCGGGACTAGCAACAATGAGCAGTTCTTC.

The table lists this clone with a few counts. This chain uses TRBV2 with TRBJ1-2, with TRBD1 matching over 7 bases. CDR1 is SNHLY and CDR2 is FYNNEI in the germline V gene. With V trimmed by 7 bases and J by 4 bases, 12 bases remained unmatched. The CDR3 sequence is 15 residues long. The CDR3, as DNA: TGTGCCAGCAAGGGGACGGGGGGGACAGTCTATGGCTACACCTTC. Translation gives CASKGTGGTVYGYTF.